The 13 T cell receptor beta chains in this list originate from one sample, sequenced in a study of CD8 T cells in ankylosing spondylitis. TCRdb processed the 5' RACE reads anew with MiXCR; each CDR3 protein has one entry. The table records hundreds of thousands of distinct CDR3 sequences, roughly 24% of them present only once. The sample was blood, either unsorted or a sorted T cell fraction (not recorded which). The origin of the receptors is a male donor with ankylosing spondylitis or in good health (not recorded which).

This chain links TRBV12-3 or TRBV12-4 with TRBJ2-1, with D maybe TRBD2 (6 bases). This CDR3 spans 11 amino acids. The ends were cut back, 5 bases at V and 12 bases at J, with 11 bases in the middle. The CDR3 bases are TGTGCCAGCAGTCTCAGCGGGCTGCAGTTCTTC. The encoded protein is CASSLSGLQFF.

The sample holds many counts of this clonotype. The chain combines TRBV5-1 with TRBJ2-1, with 9 nucleotides matching TRBD1. V was pared by 4 bases and J by 1 base, with 3 bases of the junction left unmatched. The CDR3 sequence is 15 residues long. Germline CDR1 SGHRS, CDR2 YFSETQ. CDR3 region: CASSKGQGSYNEQFF. CDR3 in DNA: TGCGCCAGCAGCAAGGGACAGGGATCCTACAATGAGCAGTTCTTC.

There are a few counts of this clonotype. CDR3 nucleotides: TGCGCCAGCAGCTCGTACGACCGAGCCTACGAGCAGTACTTC. It is translated as CASSSYDRAYEQYF. The chain joins TRBV5-1 to TRBJ2-7; D unresolved. Germline V gene data show CDR1 as SGHRS and CDR2 as YFSETQ. Trimming removed 3 bases at V and 2 bases at J, with 12 bases between. The CDR3 length is 14 residues.

This clonotype has at least ten counts. This chain joins TRBV20-1 and TRBJ2-5, with D possibly matching TRBD1 (6 bases). The V gene lost 6 bases and the J gene lost 1 base, with 9 bases spanning the gap. Germline V gene sequence: CDR1 DFQATT, CDR2 SNEGSKA (reference sequence). This CDR3 is 12 amino acids long. CDR3 sequence reads: CSARDIQETQYF. The CDR3 DNA is TGCAGTGCAAGGGACATCCAAGAGACCCAGTACTTC.

This clonotype has a count of ten or more. The chain is built from TRBV18 and TRBJ2-1; D unclear. V was shortened by 3 bases and J by 6 bases, with 12 bases between the two germline ends. Per germline, CDR1 KGHSH and CDR2 LQKENI. The CDR3 consists of 14 residues. The CDR3 here is CASSPGHQVNEQFF. CDR3 bases: TGTGCCAGCTCACCCGGCCATCAGGTCAATGAGCAGTTCTTC.

In regard to this clonotype: Sequence at one end of the junction differs from germline and may be a read error. The chain carries TRBV20-1 and TRBJ2-3, with 9 nucleotides matching TRBD1. The CDR3 is made up of 16 amino acids. Germline V gene data show CDR1 as DFQATT and CDR2 as SNEGSKA (reference sequence). This chain's CDR3 is CSARPPLSTGQGFHVF. For the CDR3, the DNA is TGCAGTGCTAGACCCCCCTTGAGTACGGGACAGGGCTTCCATGTATTT.

This sequence joins TRBV20-1 and TRBJ2-1; TRBD1 might be the D (5 bases). V was trimmed by 3 bases and J by 8 bases, leaving 8 bases between them. The V gene's germline CDR1 is DFQATT and CDR2 SNEGSKA (reference sequence). There are 11 residues in the CDR3. This CDR3 is CSASAGHEQFF. DNA for the CDR3: TGCAGTGCTAGTGCAGGGCATGAGCAGTTCTTC.

The chain uses TRBV29-1 and TRBJ2-1, with 7 bases that match TRBD2. The length of the CDR3 is 12 residues. Germline assignment: CDR1 SQVTM and CDR2 ANQGSEA. V was clipped by 4 bases and J by 9 bases; unmatched bases: 6. CDR3 in amino acids: CSVGDLAGEQFF. CDR3 bases: TGCAGCGTTGGCGACTTAGCGGGTGAGCAGTTCTTC.

The chain links TRBV29-1 to TRBJ2-1, with 8 bases matching TRBD1. The CDR3 contains 10 residues. Unmatched junction bases numbered 1, after V lost 7 bases and J lost 8 bases. Germline CDR1 reads SQVTM; CDR2 reads ANQGSEA. The chain's CDR3 is CSAGGDEQFF. As DNA, the CDR3 is TGCAGCGCAGGGGGCGATGAGCAGTTCTTC.

This clonotype was seen just once. The genes are TRBV12-3 or TRBV12-4 and TRBJ2-3, with D perhaps TRBD1 (6 bases). The V end was cut by 4 bases, the J end by 0 bases, with 8 bases between. The CDR3 is 14 residues long. This chain's CDR3 is CASSWTESTDTQYF. CDR3 nucleotides: TGTGCCAGCAGTTGGACAGAGAGCACAGATACGCAGTATTTT.

The chain combines TRBV20-1 with TRBJ2-7; the D is unclear. The germline CDR1 and CDR2 sequences are DFQATT and SNEGSKA (reference sequence). Trimming took off 3 bases at V and 3 bases at J, with 6 bases between the two ends. This CDR3 is 11 amino acids long. The CDR3 sequence: CSASSLYEQYF. Here the CDR3 DNA reads TGCAGTGCTAGTTCCCTCTACGAGCAGTACTTC.

This clonotype appeared many times. This sequence joins TRBV5-1 and TRBJ2-5; 7 bases line up with TRBD1. The germline V gene encodes CDR1 SGHRS and CDR2 YFSETQ. The CDR3 loop spans 18 amino acids. The V gene end was trimmed by 0 bases and the J gene end by 2 bases; junction bases not matched to a gene: 13. For the CDR3, the DNA is TGCGCCAGCAGCTTGGCCGACAGGGCGAATAAATTACAAGAGACCCAGTACTTC. This gives the protein CASSLADRANKLQETQYF.

This clonotype was seen at least ten times. The chain links TRBV11-1 to TRBJ2-5; D ambiguous. This CDR3 comprises 13 residues. Germline assignment: CDR1 SGHAT and CDR2 FQDESV (reference sequence). The germline V and J ends were trimmed by 3 bases and 1 base, with 6 bases remaining between them. CDR3 sequence: CASSFPAQETQYF. The CDR3 DNA reads TGTGCCAGCAGCTTCCCAGCCCAAGAGACCCAGTACTTC. The full variable domain, with the rest looked up from reference TRBV11-1 and TRBJ2-5, is EAEVAQSPRYKITEKSQAVAFWCDPISGHATLYWYRQILGQGPELLVQFQDESVVDDSQLPKDRFSAERLKGVDSTLKIQPAELGDSAMYLCASSFPAQETQYFGPGTRLLVL.